Listed below are T cell receptor beta chains from one sample, sequenced in a study of blood T cell repertoires in COVID-19. The assay was immunoSEQ multiplex PCR, and TCRdb's table has in-frame clones only and misses some. The sample shows around 300,000 clones, 70% to 90% of them seen only once. Sequencing input: peripheral blood. The receptors originated from a woman in her seventies with acute or convalescent COVID-19. The CDR3 runs from the conserved cysteine through the conserved F or W. D genes are given only for firm matches. The listing skips clone size in some rows; elsewhere it reads once, few, many or a size class.

J gene | D gene | clone size | V gene | CDR3 DNA | CDR3 protein
TRBJ1-4 | . | . | TRBV5-1 | TGCGCCAGCAGCTTGGTTCAAGGAGAACGCCTAGCCACTAATGAAAAACTGTTTTTT | CASSLVQGERLATNEKLFF
TRBJ2-1 | TRBD1 | . | TRBV19 | TGTGCCAGTAAGGGGACAGGGCCCTACAATGAGCAGTTCTTC | CASKGTGPYNEQFF
TRBJ2-6 | . | . | TRBV7-2 | TGTGCCAGCAGCTTCCCAGGCTCTGGGGCCAACGTCCTGACTTTC | CASSFPGSGANVLTF
TRBJ2-2 | . | once | TRBV5-1 | TGCGCCAGCAGCTTGGGGACAAGGAACACCGGGGAGCTGTTTTTT | CASSLGTRNTGELFF
TRBJ2-2 | TRBD1 | . | TRBV28 | TGTGCCAGCAGTGAAACAGGGGGCACGAAATTCACCGGGGAGCTGTTTTTT | CASSETGGTKFTGELFF
TRBJ2-1 | TRBD1 | . | TRBV5-1 | TGCGCCAGCAAAGGGAGAGGGGACAGGGGGAATGAGCAGTTCTTC | CASKGRGDRGNEQFF
TRBJ2-5 | . | . | TRBV18 | TGTGCCAGCTCACCCCTGACTGGAGAAGGGACCCAGTACTTC | CASSPLTGEGTQYF
TRBJ1-1 | . | once | TRBV12-3/TRBV12-4 | TGTGCCAGCAGTTTCGGCGGTGGCACTGAAGCTTTCTTT | CASSFGGGTEAFF
TRBJ1-1 | TRBD1 | . | TRBV29-1 | TGCAGCGCTAAAACAGGGGGCACTGAAGCTTTCTTT | CSAKTGGTEAFF
TRBJ2-7 | TRBD2 | . | TRBV13 | TGTGCCAGCAGACTAGGAACTAGCGGGACCGAGCAGTACTTC | CASRLGTSGTEQYF
TRBJ1-2 | . | . | TRBV18 | TGTGCCAGCTCACCCACCGGGACATTATATGGCTACACCTTC | CASSPTGTLYGYTF
TRBJ1-2 | . | . | TRBV2 | TGTGCCAGTAGGCAGGGGATTTTCTATGGCTACACCTTC | CASRQGIFYGYTF
TRBJ2-3 | TRBD2 | . | TRBV3-1/TRBV3-2 | TGTGCCAGCAGCCAGGGGCTAACTAGCGGGGGCGTAGATACGCAGTATTTT | CASSQGLTSGGVDTQYF
TRBJ2-1 | . | . | TRBV13 | TGTGCCAGCACGTCCACGTTCGGGTCCTACAATGAGCAGTTCTTC | CASTSTFGSYNEQFF
TRBJ1-1 | . | . | TRBV7-8 | TGTGCCAGCAGCCTAGCTTTGGGGGCCCCTGAAGCTTTCTTT | CASSLALGAPEAFF
TRBJ1-5 | . | . | TRBV3-1/TRBV3-2 | TGTGCCAGCAGCCAGGGAGGGAGCAATCAGCCCCAGCATTTT | CASSQGGSNQPQHF
TRBJ2-7 | TRBD1 | . | TRBV11-2 | TGTGCCAGCAGCCCCTCGGCCGGGACAGGGGGCGAGCAGTACTTC | CASSPSAGTGGEQYF
TRBJ2-7 | . | . | TRBV5-1 | TGCGCCAGCAGCTTGGGGGCGGGGTGGTTAGAGCAGTACTTC | CASSLGAGWLEQYF
TRBJ2-5 | TRBD2 | . | TRBV2 | TGTGCCAGCAGTGTGACCCGGGCTAGCGGGGTGGAGACCCAGTACTTC | CASSVTRASGVETQYF
TRBJ1-5 | TRBD1 | few | TRBV30 | TGTGCCTGGAGTGTACAGGGGGATCAGCCCCAGCATTTT | CAWSVQGDQPQHF
TRBJ1-2 | . | . | TRBV6-5 | TGTGCCAGCAGGTCTAACAGGGAGAGTGATGGCTACACCTTC | CASRSNRESDGYTF
TRBJ2-2 | TRBD1 | few | TRBV7-3 | TGTGCCAGCAGCAGGGCAGGGGGCATCGCCGGGGAGCTGTTTTTT | CASSRAGGIAGELFF